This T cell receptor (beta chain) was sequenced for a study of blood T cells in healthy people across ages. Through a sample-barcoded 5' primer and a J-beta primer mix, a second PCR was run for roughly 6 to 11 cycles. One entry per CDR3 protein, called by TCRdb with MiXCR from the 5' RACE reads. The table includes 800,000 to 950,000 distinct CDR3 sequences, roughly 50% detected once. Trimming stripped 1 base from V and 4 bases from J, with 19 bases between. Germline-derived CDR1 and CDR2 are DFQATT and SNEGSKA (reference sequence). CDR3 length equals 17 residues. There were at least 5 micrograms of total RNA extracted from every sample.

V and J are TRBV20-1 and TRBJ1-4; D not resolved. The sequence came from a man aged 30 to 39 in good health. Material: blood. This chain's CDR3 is CSARVTGGRWINEKLFF. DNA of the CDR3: TGCAGTGCTAGAGTCACGGGAGGGCGGTGGATTAATGAAAAACTGTTTTTT.